The next 9 T cell receptor beta chains were all read from a single sample in a study of cytotoxic CD8 clonotypes in ibrutinib-treated CLL (dated by TCRdb to the early 2020s). To prepare the library, the immunoSEQ multiplex PCR assay was applied. TCRdb holds this immuneACCESS table with in-frame rearrangements only. Some clones are missing; in checked studies, unresolved V genes explain under half, and the rest has no known cause. In this sample the table shows tens of thousands of clones, approximately 81% of which occur a single time. The ten largest clones add up to 6.5% to 8% of the sample. Specimen: PBMCs, collected before ibrutinib treatment. The receptors shown here come from a human donor with chronic lymphocytic leukemia.

This clone occurred a few times. This chain links TRBV28 with TRBJ2-1; D is undetermined. V shed 5 bases and J shed 12 bases, with 11 bases lying between them. The CDR3 contains 11 residues. Per germline, CDR1 MDHEN and CDR2 SYDVKM. The CDR3 reads CASSTELPQFF. CDR3 nucleotides: TGTGCCAGCAGTACAGAGCTTCCGCAGTTCTTC.

The chain joins TRBV4-2 to TRBJ2-3; D is perhaps TRBD1 (6 bases). CDR1 is LGHNA, CDR2 YNFKEQ, per germline. The CDR3 consists of 14 residues. Trimming took off 0 bases at V and 9 bases at J, with 13 bases between the two ends. CDR3 coding DNA: TGTGCCAGCAGCCAAGATCTATTCAGGGGAACGCAGTATTTT. Translation: CASSQDLFRGTQYF.

This chain uses TRBV4-1 with TRBJ1-5; no firm D call. In germline, CDR1 is MGHRA, CDR2 YSYEKL. V was trimmed by 3 bases and J by 3 bases, leaving 12 bases between them. The CDR3 is made up of 15 amino acids. Written as DNA, the CDR3 is TGCGCCAGCAGCCACGGACGGGCTCTCAATCAGCCCCAGCATTTT. Its protein product is CASSHGRALNQPQHF.

This sequence joins TRBV15 and TRBJ1-3; no firm D call. Deletions cut 0 bases from V and 0 bases from J, with 15 bases between. This CDR3 spans 18 amino acids. CDR1 is LNHNV and CDR2 is YYDKDF in the germline V gene (reference sequence). The CDR3, as DNA: TGTGCCACCAGCAGAGATTTTCGGGTTGTACACTCTGGAAACACCATATATTTT. Residues: CATSRDFRVVHSGNTIYF.

The DNA for the CDR3 is TGTGCCTGGAGTTTCGGGCTAGCGGTTTACAATGAGCAGTTCTTC. Translating gives CAWSFGLAVYNEQFF. The V gene is TRBV30, the J gene TRBJ2-1, with 7 bases aligning to TRBD2. The CDR3 length is 15 residues. Germline CDR1 GTSNPN, CDR2 SVGIG (reference sequence). V was clipped by 2 bases and J by 4 bases; unmatched bases: 8.

The chain uses TRBV29-1 and TRBJ1-2; D unresolved. Germline CDR1 SQVTM, CDR2 ANQGSEA. The ends were cut back, 3 bases at V and 4 bases at J, with 9 bases in the middle. CDR3 length equals 12 residues. Here the CDR3 DNA reads TGCAGCGTTGAGGGCAGGATCTATGGCTACACCTTC. It yields the protein CSVEGRIYGYTF.

The chain has TRBV5-1 and TRBJ2-1; no firm D call. CDR1 is SGHRS, CDR2 YFSETQ, per germline. This CDR3 is 14 amino acids long. The V and J ends lost 0 bases and 4 bases respectively, with 8 bases between them. The CDR3 bases are TGCGCCAGCAGCTTGGCTGGCGAGTACAATGAGCAGTTCTTC. Amino acid sequence: CASSLAGEYNEQFF.

DNA for the CDR3: TGCGCCAGCAGCCAGGAGCCGCCGGGGGGGTCGGAGACCCAGTACTTC. It is translated as CASSQEPPGGSETQYF. The chain uses TRBV4-1 and TRBJ2-5, with 8 bases matching TRBD2. Germline V lookup: CDR1 MGHRA, CDR2 YSYEKL. CDR3 size: 16 residues. The junction had 11 bases not matched to a gene; V was cut back by 3 bases and J by 5 bases.

The chain joins TRBV7-2 to TRBJ2-2; weak D call: TRBD1 (5 bases). The germline V gene encodes CDR1 SGHTA and CDR2 FQGNSA. The CDR3 is made up of 14 amino acids. Trimming removed 5 bases from V and 5 bases from J, with 12 bases in between. The CDR3 here is CASSHEAGTGELFF. CDR3 nucleotides: TGTGCCAGCAGCCACGAGGCAGGGACCGGGGAGCTGTTTTTT.